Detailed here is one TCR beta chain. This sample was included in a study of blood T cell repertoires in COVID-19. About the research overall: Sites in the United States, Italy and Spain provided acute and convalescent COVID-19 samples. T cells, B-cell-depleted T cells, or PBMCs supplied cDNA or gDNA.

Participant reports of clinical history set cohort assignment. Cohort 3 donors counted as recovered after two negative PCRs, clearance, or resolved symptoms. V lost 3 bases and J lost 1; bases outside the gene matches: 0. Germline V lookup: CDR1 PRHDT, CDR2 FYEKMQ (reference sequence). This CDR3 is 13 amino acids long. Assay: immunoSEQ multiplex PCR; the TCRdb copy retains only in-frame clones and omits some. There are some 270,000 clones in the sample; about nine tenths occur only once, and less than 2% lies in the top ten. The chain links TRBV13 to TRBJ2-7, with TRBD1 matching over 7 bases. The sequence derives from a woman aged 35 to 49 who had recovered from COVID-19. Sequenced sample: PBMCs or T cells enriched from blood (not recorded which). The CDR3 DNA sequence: TGTGCCAGCAGCTTGGACAGGTCCTACGAGCAGTACTTC. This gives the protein CASSLDRSYEQYF. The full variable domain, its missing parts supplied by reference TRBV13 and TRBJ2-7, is AAGVIQSPRHLIKEKRETATLKCYPIPRHDTVYWYQQGPGQDPQFLISFYEKMQSDKGSIPDRFSAQQFSDYHSELNMSSLELGDSALYFCASSLDRSYEQYFGPGTRLTVT.